The clone carrying this T cell receptor (beta chain) turned up a few times. This CDR3 is also generated by other DNA sequences in the sample. CDR1 is MGHDK and CDR2 is SYGVNS in the germline V gene. Trimming took 6 bases from V and 4 from J, leaving 12 bases between them. CDR3 length: 13 residues. The data are from a study of shared clonotypes between healthy human individuals. The method was immunoSEQ multiplex PCR; TCRdb's version includes in-frame clones alone and lacks a portion of them. This table has approximately 980,000 clones, about three quarters appearing once. Input material: memory CD4+ T cells sorted from blood. Noted subset: CD45RA-negative fraction. The chain couples TRBV25-1 to TRBJ1-1, with D possibly matching TRBD1 (6 bases). The sequence was collected from a man aged 18 to 30 in good health. The chain's CDR3 is CASRAQGGTEAFF. The DNA for the CDR3 is TGTGCCAGCAGGGCACAAGGGGGCACTGAAGCTTTCTTT.